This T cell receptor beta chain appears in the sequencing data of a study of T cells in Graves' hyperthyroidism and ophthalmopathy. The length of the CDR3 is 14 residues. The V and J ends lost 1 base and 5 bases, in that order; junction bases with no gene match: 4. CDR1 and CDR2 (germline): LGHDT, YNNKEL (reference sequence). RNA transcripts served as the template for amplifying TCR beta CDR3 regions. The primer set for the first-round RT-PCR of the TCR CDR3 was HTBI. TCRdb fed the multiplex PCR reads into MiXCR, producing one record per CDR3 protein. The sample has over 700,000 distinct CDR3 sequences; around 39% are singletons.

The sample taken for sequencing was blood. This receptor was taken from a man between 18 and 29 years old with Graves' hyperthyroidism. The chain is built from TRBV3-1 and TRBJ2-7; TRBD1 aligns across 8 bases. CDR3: CASSQADRDNEQYF. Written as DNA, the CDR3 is TGTGCCAGCAGCCAAGCGGACAGGGACAACGAGCAGTACTTC.